What follows are 13 T cell receptor beta chains derived from one specimen sequenced in a study of OX40 agonist ivuxolimab in advanced cancers. Clones were sequenced by immunoSEQ multiplex PCR, and TCRdb holds only the in-frame ones, with some missing. The table records around 58,000 clones, roughly 89% of them present only once. Source: CD4+ or CD8+ T cells sorted from blood, taken in a trial of the OX40 agonist ivuxolimab. Source of these receptors: an adult with an advanced solid tumor such as melanoma, head and neck, liver or kidney cancer.

The chain links TRBV21-1 to TRBJ2-7; the table gives TRBD1 as D, unverified against the DNA. TRBV21-1 is assigned pseudogene status. This CDR3 comprises 16 residues. This chain's CDR3 is CASSKLIWQASHEQYF. Written as DNA, the CDR3 is TGTGCCAGCAGCAAATTAATCTGGCAGGCAAGTCACGAGCAGTACTTC.

V gene TRBV5-1 combines with J gene TRBJ1-1; 7 positions agree with TRBD1. The germline V gene has CDR1 SGHRS and CDR2 YFSETQ. With V trimmed by 4 bases and J by 5 bases, 11 bases remained unmatched. This CDR3 is 15 amino acids long. CDR3 sequence (DNA): TGCGCCAGCAGCCTTATCGACAGGGTGGAGACTGAAGCTTTCTTT. This translates into CASSLIDRVETEAFF.

The J gene is TRBJ2-1, the V gene TRBV9, with 9 bases lining up with TRBD2. This CDR3 is 18 amino acids long. Germline assignment: CDR1 SGDLS and CDR2 YYNGEE. V dropped 4 bases and J dropped 8; count of bases not matched to a gene: 19. CDR3: CASSPRASGMTLMDEQFF. The CDR3 DNA follows: TGTGCCAGCAGCCCCAGGGCTAGCGGGATGACCTTAATGGATGAGCAGTTCTTC.

The rearrangement links TRBV7-8 to TRBJ2-7, with D hard to call. V was clipped by 5 bases and J by 1 base, with 12 bases between them. The CDR3 is made up of 14 amino acids. Germline V gene data show CDR1 as SGHVS and CDR2 as FQNEAQ. This CDR3 reads CASSPRWRSYEQYF. The DNA for the CDR3 is TGTGCCAGCAGCCCCAGGTGGAGATCCTACGAGCAGTACTTC.

The J gene is TRBJ2-7, the V gene TRBV5-1; D is possibly TRBD1 (5 bases). This CDR3 is built from 15 residues. Germline CDR1 reads SGHRS; CDR2 reads YFSETQ. The V end was cut by 1 base, the J end by 4 bases, with 15 bases between. CDR3: CASSLMDKVLYEQYF. The DNA of the CDR3 is TGCGCCAGCAGCTTGATGGACAAGGTTTTGTACGAGCAGTACTTC. Full variable domain (missing parts from reference TRBV5-1 and TRBJ2-7): KAGVTQTPRYLIKTRGQQVTLSCSPISGHRSVSWYQQTPGQGLQFLFEYFSETQRNKGNFPGRFSGRQFSNSRSEMNVSTLELGDSALYLCASSLMDKVLYEQYFGPGTRLTVT.

There are a few counts of this clone. The rearrangement joins TRBV7-9 to TRBJ2-7, with D uncertain. The CDR3 totals 13 residues. CDR1 SEHNR and CDR2 FQNEAQ come from the germline V gene (reference sequence). V was cut by 5 bases and J by 4 bases, with 12 bases left in between. The chain's CDR3 is CASSPSRWYEQYF. In DNA form, the CDR3 reads TGTGCCAGCAGCCCGAGCAGGTGGTACGAGCAGTACTTC.

The V and J genes are TRBV5-1 and TRBJ2-3, with D possibly matching TRBD2 (5 bases). The V gene lost 1 base and the J gene lost 2 bases, with 8 bases spanning the gap. The CDR3 runs 14 residues. CDR1 is SGHRS, CDR2 YFSETQ, per germline. As DNA, the CDR3 is TGCGCCAGCAGCTTGTCAGCGGTCACAGATACGCAGTATTTT. It specifies CASSLSAVTDTQYF. The variable domain in full, with the rest retrieved from reference TRBV5-1 and TRBJ2-3, is KAGVTQTPRYLIKTRGQQVTLSCSPISGHRSVSWYQQTPGQGLQFLFEYFSETQRNKGNFPGRFSGRQFSNSRSEMNVSTLELGDSALYLCASSLSAVTDTQYFGPGTRLTVL.

V usage is TRBV18 and J usage is TRBJ1-5; tentatively, D is TRBD1 (6 bases). This CDR3 contains 15 residues. The germline gives CDR1 KGHSH, CDR2 LQKENI. V was pared by 2 bases and J by 4 bases, with 12 bases between. CDR3 in DNA: TGTGCCAGCTCACCAGGGGGCCTAGGGAATCAGCCCCAGCATTTT. The encoded protein is CASSPGGLGNQPQHF.

The rearrangement joins TRBV9 to TRBJ1-1; TRBD1 is a possible D gene (5 bases). The germline V and J ends were trimmed by 4 bases and 2 bases, with 18 bases remaining between them. The CDR3 consists of 16 residues. Germline values: CDR1 SGDLS, CDR2 YYNGEE. The CDR3 region is CASSLSGTVSNTEAFF. The CDR3 nucleotides are TGTGCCAGCAGCTTATCCGGGACCGTCAGCAACACTGAAGCTTTCTTT.

The J gene is TRBJ1-2, the V gene TRBV2; 8 bases align to TRBD1. Germline values: CDR1 SNHLY, CDR2 FYNNEI. The CDR3 totals 13 residues. V dropped 5 bases and J dropped 5; count of bases not matched to a gene: 4. The CDR3 spells CASSMGQEYGYTF. The CDR3, as DNA: TGTGCCAGCAGTATGGGACAGGAGTATGGCTACACCTTC.

The genes are TRBV5-1 and TRBJ2-7; 7 bases align to TRBD1. CDR1 is SGHRS, CDR2 YFSETQ, per germline. CDR3 size: 14 residues. Unmatched junction bases numbered 9, after V lost 4 bases and J lost 5 bases. CDR3 amino acids: CASSPRQGRDEQYF. In nucleotides, the CDR3 is TGCGCCAGCAGCCCAAGACAGGGCCGGGACGAGCAGTACTTC.

The rearrangement joins TRBV10-3 to TRBJ2-7, with D perhaps matching TRBD1 (6 bases). Germline assignment: CDR1 ENHRY and CDR2 SYGVKD. CDR3 size: 13 residues. V dropped 2 bases and J dropped 2 bases, with 7 bases sitting between them. The CDR3 DNA follows: TGTGCCATCAGTGAGACAGGGCCCTACGAGCAGTACTTC. Translated: CAISETGPYEQYF.

The rearrangement uses TRBV5-6 and TRBJ2-5, with D perhaps given as TRBD1 or TRBD2 (5 bases each). The CDR3 runs to 15 residues. Germline V gene sequence: CDR1 SGHDT, CDR2 YYEEEE. V lost 0 bases and J 5 bases, leaving 14 bases between the germline ends. CDR3 region: CASSLEPGTGETQYF. CDR3 nucleotide sequence: TGTGCCAGCAGCTTGGAGCCAGGGACCGGTGAGACCCAGTACTTC.